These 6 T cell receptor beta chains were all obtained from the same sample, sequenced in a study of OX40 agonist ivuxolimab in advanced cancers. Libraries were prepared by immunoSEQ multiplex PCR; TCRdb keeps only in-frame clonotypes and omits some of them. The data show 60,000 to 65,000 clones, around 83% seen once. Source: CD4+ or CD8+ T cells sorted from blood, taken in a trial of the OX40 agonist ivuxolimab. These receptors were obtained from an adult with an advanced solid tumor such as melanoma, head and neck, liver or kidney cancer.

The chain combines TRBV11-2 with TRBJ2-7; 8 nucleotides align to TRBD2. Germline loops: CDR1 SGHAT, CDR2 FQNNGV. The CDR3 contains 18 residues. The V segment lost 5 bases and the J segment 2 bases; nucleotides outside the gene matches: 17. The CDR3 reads CASSPVRGGTRAPYEQYF. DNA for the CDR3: TGTGCCAGCAGCCCAGTTAGGGGAGGGACTAGGGCACCCTACGAGCAGTACTTC.

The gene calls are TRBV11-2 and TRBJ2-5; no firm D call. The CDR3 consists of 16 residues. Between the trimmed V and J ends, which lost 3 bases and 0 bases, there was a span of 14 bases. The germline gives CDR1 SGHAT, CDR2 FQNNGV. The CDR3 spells CASSFGGRQHQETQYF. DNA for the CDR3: TGTGCCAGCAGCTTTGGTGGTAGGCAGCACCAAGAGACCCAGTACTTC.

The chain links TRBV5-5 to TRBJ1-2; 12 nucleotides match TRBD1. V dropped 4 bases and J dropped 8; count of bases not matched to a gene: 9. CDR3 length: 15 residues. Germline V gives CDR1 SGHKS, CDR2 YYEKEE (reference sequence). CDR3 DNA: TGTGCCAGCAGCCTGGGGACAGGGGGCGCAGGAGGCTACACCTTC. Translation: CASSLGTGGAGGYTF. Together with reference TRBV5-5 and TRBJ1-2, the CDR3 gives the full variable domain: DAGVTQSPTHLIKTRGQQVTLRCSPISGHKSVSWYQQVLGQGPQFIFQYYEKEERGRGNFPDRFSARQFPNYSSELNVNALLLGDSALYLCASSLGTGGAGGYTFGSGTRLTVV.

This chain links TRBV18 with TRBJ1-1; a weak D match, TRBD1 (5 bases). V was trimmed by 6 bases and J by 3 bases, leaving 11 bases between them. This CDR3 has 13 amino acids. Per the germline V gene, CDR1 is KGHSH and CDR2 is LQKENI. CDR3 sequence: CASSGRRDTEAFF. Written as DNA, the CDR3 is TGTGCCAGCTCGGGGCGTAGGGACACTGAAGCTTTCTTT.

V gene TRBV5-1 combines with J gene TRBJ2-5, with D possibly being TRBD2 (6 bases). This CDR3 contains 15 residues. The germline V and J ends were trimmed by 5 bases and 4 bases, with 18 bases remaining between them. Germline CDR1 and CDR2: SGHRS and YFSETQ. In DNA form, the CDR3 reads TGCGCCAGCAGACGGGGGACCCTCTTGGGAGAGACCCAGTACTTC. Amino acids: CASRRGTLLGETQYF.

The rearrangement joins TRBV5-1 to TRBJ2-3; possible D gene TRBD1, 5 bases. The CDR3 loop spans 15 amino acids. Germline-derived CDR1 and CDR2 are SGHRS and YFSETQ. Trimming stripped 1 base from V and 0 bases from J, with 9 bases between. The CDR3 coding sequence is TGCGCCAGCAGCTTGCGTGGGGCTAGCACAGATACGCAGTATTTT. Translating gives CASSLRGASTDTQYF.